The 29 T cell receptor beta chains below all came from one sample that was sequenced in a study of OX40 agonist ivuxolimab in advanced cancers. Measured with immunoSEQ multiplex PCR; TCRdb has only the in-frame clones, and not every one. Of about 62,000 clones in the sample, over 75% are singletons; the top ten hold about 5.5%. This sample comprised CD4+ or CD8+ T cells sorted from blood, obtained in a trial of the OX40 agonist ivuxolimab. Every receptor here comes from an adult with an advanced solid tumor such as melanoma, head and neck, liver or kidney cancer.

This clone has only a few counts. Here the CDR3 reads CASALQRGTGELFF. The CDR3 DNA is TGTGCCAGTGCCCTCCAGAGAGGAACCGGGGAGCTGTTTTTT. V is TRBV19 and J is TRBJ2-2, with D unclear. Germline-derived CDR1 and CDR2 are LNHDA and SQIVND (reference sequence). V lost 8 bases, J lost 5 bases, and 15 bases lay in between. The CDR3 is 14 residues long.

V gene TRBV2 combines with J gene TRBJ1-1; no definite D call. V was trimmed by 2 bases and J by 2 bases, leaving 6 bases between them. Germline V gene lookup returns CDR1 SNHLY and CDR2 FYNNEI. The CDR3 is 13 residues long. Here the CDR3 DNA reads TGTGCCAGCAGTGAAATTATTAACACTGAAGCTTTCTTT. Its protein is CASSEIINTEAFF.

This CDR3 is CASSFGLLAAKNIQYF. In DNA form, the CDR3 reads TGTGCCAGCAGCTTTGGCTTACTAGCGGCCAAAAACATTCAGTACTTC. The chain has TRBV7-9 and TRBJ2-4, with 7 positions matching TRBD2. The length of the CDR3 is 16 residues. V lost 3 bases, J lost 1 base, and 6 bases stayed unmatched. Germline V gene data show CDR1 as SEHNR and CDR2 as FQNEAQ (reference sequence). Drawing the rest from reference TRBV7-9 and TRBJ2-4, the complete variable domain is DTGVSQNPRHKITKRGQNVTFRCDPISEHNRLYWYRQTLGQGPEFLTYFQNEAQLEKSRLLSDRFSAERPKGSFSTLEIQRTEQGDSAMYLCASSFGLLAAKNIQYFGAGTRLSVL.

The chain couples TRBV27 to TRBJ2-3; 7 positions match TRBD2. CDR1 is MNHEY and CDR2 is SMNVEV in the germline V gene (reference sequence). This CDR3 contains 15 residues. Losses at the gene ends were 0 bases for V and 4 bases for J; bases not matched to a gene: 4. The CDR3 region has the DNA TGTGCCAGCAGTTTATCTCGAGGGAGGGCAGATACGCAGTATTTT. Residues: CASSLSRGRADTQYF.

In this sample, this clone turned up once. J is TRBJ2-7 and V is TRBV6-1; D might be TRBD1 (6 bases). CDR1 MNHNS and CDR2 SASEGT come from the germline V gene. This CDR3 region has 13 residues. V lost 10 bases and J lost 4, with 17 bases in between. The CDR3 region has the DNA TGTGCCACCGGGACGACAGGTTCTTACGAGCAGTACTTC. Translating gives CATGTTGSYEQYF.

This rearrangement joins TRBV9 to TRBJ2-3; 11 bases match TRBD1. The trim removed 3 bases at V and 10 bases at J, leaving 4 bases unmatched. CDR1 and CDR2 from the germline V gene are SGDLS and YYNGEE. This CDR3 comprises 13 residues. CDR3 in amino acids: CASSGDRGIAQYF. The CDR3 nucleotides read TGTGCCAGCAGCGGGGACAGGGGGATAGCGCAGTATTTT.

This chain connects TRBV10-3 to TRBJ1-1; 7 bases are a match to TRBD1. With V trimmed by 6 bases and J by 1 base, 5 bases remained unmatched. Looked up from germline, CDR1 is ENHRY and CDR2 is SYGVKD. The CDR3 spans 14 residues. The CDR3 sequence is CAISEGAANTEAFF. In DNA form, the CDR3 reads TGTGCCATCAGCGAGGGGGCGGCGAACACTGAAGCTTTCTTT.

The table lists this clone with a count of one. The V call is TRBV7-6, the J call TRBJ2-7; TRBD2 matches 7 bases. CDR1 and CDR2 (germline): SGHVS, FNYEAQ. V was pared by 5 bases and J by 3 bases, with 4 bases of the junction left unmatched. The CDR3 sequence is 13 residues long. CDR3 in DNA: TGTGCCAGCAGCCGCGGGAGTAACTACGAGCAGTACTTC. As protein: CASSRGSNYEQYF.

V gene TRBV28 combines with J gene TRBJ1-4, with D unclear. The CDR3 sequence is 14 residues long. With 3 bases removed from V and 4 bases from J, the gap between germline ends came to 9 bases. Per the germline V gene, CDR1 is MDHEN and CDR2 is SYDVKM. CDR3 region: CASSLGGSNEKLFF. Written as DNA, the CDR3 is TGTGCCAGCAGTTTGGGAGGGAGTAATGAAAAACTGTTTTTT.

This rearrangement joins TRBV5-3 to TRBJ2-7; D is possibly TRBD1 or TRBD2 (5 bases each). TRBV5-3 is reported as an ORF; its role is uncertain. V lost 1 base and J lost 0, with 29 bases in between. The CDR3 consists of 21 residues. Here the CDR3 DNA reads TGTGCCAGAAGCTTGTTACCCCCCCCTGGCTTCGCCGGGACGGCCTCCTACGAGCAGTACTTC. This sequence encodes CARSLLPPPGFAGTASYEQYF.

Comments on this clone: In the same sample, other DNA sequences code for this CDR3. This rearrangement joins TRBV15 to TRBJ1-1; D may be TRBD1 (5 bases). The CDR3 runs to 13 residues. V was trimmed by 3 bases and J by 4 bases, leaving 9 bases between them. Germline V lookup: CDR1 LNHNV, CDR2 YYDKDF (reference sequence). The CDR3 protein is CATSRRGSTEAFF. CDR3 sequence (DNA): TGTGCCACCAGCAGGAGGGGTAGCACTGAAGCTTTCTTT.

The chain employs TRBV5-6 and TRBJ1-2; D is unclear. Trimming took off 4 bases at V and 0 bases at J, with 7 bases between the two ends. The germline gives CDR1 SGHDT, CDR2 YYEEEE. The CDR3 sequence is 13 residues long. The CDR3: CASSLGPNYGYTF. The CDR3 bases are TGTGCCAGCAGCCTGGGCCCTAACTATGGCTACACCTTC.

This clone was seen more than once but under ten times. The genes are TRBV28 and TRBJ1-1; D is undetermined. The CDR3 contains 15 residues. V lost 5 bases, J lost 5 bases, and 18 bases lay in between. The germline CDR1 and CDR2 sequences are MDHEN and SYDVKM. The CDR3 DNA follows: TGTGCCAGCAGTCCACCTGACGGGGAGGTGACTGAAGCTTTCTTT. Encoded protein: CASSPPDGEVTEAFF.

The gene calls are TRBV20-1 and TRBJ2-7; D is uncertain. Trimming removed 4 bases from V and 4 bases from J, with 8 bases in between. Germline V gene lookup returns CDR1 DFQATT and CDR2 SNEGSKA (reference sequence). The CDR3 length is 11 residues. CDR3 region: CSATTVYEQYF. As DNA, the CDR3 is TGCAGTGCTACTACAGTGTACGAGCAGTACTTC.

This chain connects TRBV7-2 to TRBJ2-5; D might be TRBD2 (6 bases). The closer fit of TRBJ2-7 to the DNA end suggests the J call may be wrong. This CDR3 is 14 amino acids long. Germline V lookup: CDR1 SGHTA, CDR2 FQGNSA. CDR3 in amino acids: CASNSGTLSYEQYF. CDR3 nucleotides: TGTGCCAGCAACTCCGGGACTTTGTCCTACGAGCAGTACTTC.

The chain has TRBV11-2 and TRBJ1-1; D might be TRBD1 (5 bases). The CDR3 runs to 16 residues. The germline V and J ends were trimmed by 0 bases and 1 base, with 12 bases remaining between them. The V gene's germline CDR1 is SGHAT and CDR2 FQNNGV. This CDR3 is CASSLEPLTGNTEAFF. Written as DNA, the CDR3 is TGTGCCAGCAGCTTAGAACCCCTTACAGGGAACACTGAAGCTTTCTTT.

The chain carries TRBV14 and TRBJ1-1; D might be TRBD1 (5 bases). CDR1 is SGHDN and CDR2 is FVKESK in the germline V gene. Trimming pared 3 bases from V and 0 bases from J, leaving 20 bases between. The CDR3 runs 18 residues. The CDR3 DNA reads TGTGCCAGCAGCCATTCCGCGGGGGGATTGGGAATGAACACTGAAGCTTTCTTT. Translation gives CASSHSAGGLGMNTEAFF. The complete variable domain, with remaining parts taken from reference TRBV14 and TRBJ1-1, reads EAGVTQFPSHSVIEKGQTVTLRCDPISGHDNLYWYRRVMGKEIKFLLHFVKESKQDESGMPNNRFLAERTGGTYSTLKVQPAELEDSGVYFCASSHSAGGLGMNTEAFFGQGTRLTVV.

This rearrangement joins TRBV11-3 to TRBJ1-5; tentative D call: TRBD1 (5 bases). V was clipped by 8 bases and J by 15 bases, with 14 bases between them. Germline V gene data show CDR1 as SGHNT and CDR2 as YENEEA. The CDR3 runs to 10 residues. The DNA of the CDR3 is TGTGCCAGCGGGGGGGAGTCGGGGCATTTT. This encodes CASGGESGHF.

The sample holds a few counts of this clone. V and J are TRBV5-3 and TRBJ2-6; D is unresolved. TRBV5-3 is an open reading frame, and its role is uncertain. Trimming removed 4 bases from V and 0 bases from J, with 14 bases in between. CDR3 size: 17 residues. CDR3 coding DNA: TGTGCCAGAAGCCCGATCGTGAAACCCTCTGGGGCCAACGTCCTGACTTTC. Translation: CARSPIVKPSGANVLTF.

The chain combines TRBV6-8 with TRBJ1-2, with 7 bases matching TRBD1. This CDR3 is built from 14 residues. Trimming removed 2 bases from V and 8 bases from J; junction bases left unmatched: 8. Germline V CDR1 and CDR2: MNHGY, SAAAGT. The CDR3 loop is CASSYPQGLGGYTF. The CDR3 DNA is TGTGCCAGCAGTTACCCACAGGGGCTCGGCGGCTACACCTTC.

The chain links TRBV5-6 to TRBJ2-5; 9 positions match TRBD1. Germline V gene lookup returns CDR1 SGHDT and CDR2 YYEEEE. The CDR3 runs to 15 residues. After removal of 3 bases from V and 5 bases from J, the junction contained 8 bases not matched to a gene. The DNA for the CDR3 is TGTGCCAGCAGCTCCCCCGGACAGGGGCGGGAGACCCAGTACTTC. Protein product: CASSSPGQGRETQYF.

This sequence joins TRBV25-1 and TRBJ2-2, with a possible D match to TRBD2 (6 bases). V gave up 3 bases and J gave up 2 bases, with 13 bases separating them. The CDR3 runs 16 residues. Germline V lookup: CDR1 MGHDK, CDR2 SYGVNS. For the CDR3, the DNA is TGTGCCAGCAGTGACCTTTGGGGGGTTAACACCGGGGAGCTGTTTTTT. Protein product: CASSDLWGVNTGELFF.

The J gene is TRBJ2-7, the V gene TRBV5-1, with 10 bases aligning to TRBD1. The CDR3 is made up of 15 amino acids. The V gene end was trimmed by 2 bases and the J gene end by 1 base; junction bases not matched to a gene: 3. Germline V gene sequence: CDR1 SGHRS, CDR2 YFSETQ. CDR3 sequence (DNA): TGCGCCAGCAGCTTCCGGGACAGGGGATCCTACGAGCAGTACTTC. Protein sequence: CASSFRDRGSYEQYF.

The chain joins TRBV11-3 to TRBJ2-1, with TRBD2 matching 8 bases. Germline V lookup: CDR1 SGHNT, CDR2 YENEEA. The ends lost 1 base at V and 9 bases at J; junction bases unmatched: 11. CDR3 length: 16 amino acids. CDR3 in DNA: TGTGCCAGCAGCTTAGTGGCCGGGAGGGCCGGCGGTGAGCAGTTCTTC. This sequence encodes CASSLVAGRAGGEQFF.

This sequence joins TRBV30 and TRBJ2-5; no firm D call. The length of the CDR3 is 14 residues. The V gene's germline CDR1 is GTSNPN and CDR2 SVGIG (reference sequence). V was shortened by 4 bases and J by 7 bases, with 19 bases between the two germline ends. The CDR3 nucleotides read TGTGCCTGGAACCCCAAACCGACCCCGGGGACCCAGTACTTC. As protein: CAWNPKPTPGTQYF.

The chain couples TRBV11-2 to TRBJ2-7; D may be TRBD1 or TRBD2 (6 bases each). This CDR3 has 15 residues. The germline V and J ends were trimmed by 1 base and 6 bases, with 16 bases remaining between them. Germline V gene sequence: CDR1 SGHAT, CDR2 FQNNGV. The CDR3 DNA is TGTGCCAGCAGCTTAGGGGGGGCTAGCGCGCGCGAGCAGTACTTC. This sequence encodes CASSLGGASAREQYF.

In this sample, this clone turned up a few times. The chain has TRBV5-1 and TRBJ2-1, with TRBD2 matching 13 bases. V lost 4 bases, J lost 8 bases, and 6 bases stayed unmatched. This CDR3 is built from 15 residues. Germline V gives CDR1 SGHRS, CDR2 YFSETQ. The CDR3: CASSPGTSGIYEQFF. The CDR3 DNA follows: TGCGCCAGCAGCCCCGGGACTAGCGGGATCTATGAGCAGTTCTTC.

The chain is built from TRBV5-1 and TRBJ1-5; TRBD1 agrees at 7 bases. J was trimmed by 4 bases and V by 2 bases; bases with no gene match: 6. Germline loops: CDR1 SGHRS, CDR2 YFSETQ. The CDR3 is made up of 15 amino acids. The CDR3, as DNA: TGCGCCAGCAGCTTAGGGGGACAGTCGAATCAGCCCCAGCATTTT. It specifies CASSLGGQSNQPQHF.

In this sample, this clone turned up a few times. V usage is TRBV28 and J usage is TRBJ1-6; D uncertain. The CDR3 extends over 12 amino acids. Germline assignment: CDR1 MDHEN and CDR2 SYDVKM. The germline V and J ends were trimmed by 6 bases and 7 bases, with 7 bases remaining between them. The CDR3 reads CASRGGNSPLHF. In DNA, the CDR3 is TGTGCCAGCAGGGGAGGGAATTCACCCCTCCACTTT.